The entry that follows covers one T cell receptor beta chain sequence. Antigen: not known. These data are taken from a study of cytomegalovirus exposure and HLA in healthy donors. Study results and caveats: Cytomegalovirus-associated TCR beta chains were listed, numbering under 200.

13 Jbeta primers and 60 Vbeta primers were used for the PCR. The table came from immunoSEQ multiplex PCR; TCRdb's copy has only in-frame clones and leaves some out. The sample yields more than 95,000 clones, about three quarters seen once. V shed 3 bases, J shed 1 base, and the junction held 7 bases outside the gene matches. The CDR3 length is 16 residues. Germline CDR1 reads SGHRS; CDR2 reads YFSETQ. This chain links TRBV5-1 with TRBJ1-1; TRBD1 agrees at 9 bases. This clonotype was sampled from a woman in her twenties or thirties in good health and CMV-seronegative. Sequenced sample: PBMCs. CDR3 protein: CASSWGQGSWNTEAFF. Here the CDR3 DNA reads TGCGCCAGCAGCTGGGGACAGGGTAGTTGGAACACTGAAGCTTTCTTT. Together with reference TRBV5-1 and TRBJ1-1, the CDR3 gives the full variable domain: KAGVTQTPRYLIKTRGQQVTLSCSPISGHRSVSWYQQTPGQGLQFLFEYFSETQRNKGNFPGRFSGRQFSNSRSEMNVSTLELGDSALYLCASSWGQGSWNTEAFFGQGTRLTVV.